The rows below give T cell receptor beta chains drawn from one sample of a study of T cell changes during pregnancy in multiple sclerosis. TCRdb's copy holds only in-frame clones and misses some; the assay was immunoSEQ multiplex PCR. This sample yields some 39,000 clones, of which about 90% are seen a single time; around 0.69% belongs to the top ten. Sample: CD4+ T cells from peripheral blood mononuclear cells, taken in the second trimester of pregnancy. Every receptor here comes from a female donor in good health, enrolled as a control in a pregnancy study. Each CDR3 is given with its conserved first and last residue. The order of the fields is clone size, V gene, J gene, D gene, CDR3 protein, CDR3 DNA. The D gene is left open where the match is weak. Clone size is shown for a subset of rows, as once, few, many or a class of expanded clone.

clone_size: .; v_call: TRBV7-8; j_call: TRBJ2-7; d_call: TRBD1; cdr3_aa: CASSPPLRTGPYEQYF; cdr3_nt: TGTGCCAGCAGCCCTCCGTTACGGACAGGGCCCTACGAGCAGTACTTC
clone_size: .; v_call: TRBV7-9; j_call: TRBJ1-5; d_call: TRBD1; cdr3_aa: CASSTTGGSNQPQHF; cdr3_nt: TGTGCCAGCAGCACGACAGGGGGGAGCAATCAGCCCCAGCATTTT
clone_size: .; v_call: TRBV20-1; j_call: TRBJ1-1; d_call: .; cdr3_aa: CSASREAFF; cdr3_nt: TGCAGTGCCTCACGGGAAGCTTTCTTT
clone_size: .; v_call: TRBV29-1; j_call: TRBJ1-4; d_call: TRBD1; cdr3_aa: CSVEVGGSGTVNEKLFF; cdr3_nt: TGCAGCGTTGAAGTGGGGGGTTCCGGGACAGTTAATGAAAAACTGTTTTTT
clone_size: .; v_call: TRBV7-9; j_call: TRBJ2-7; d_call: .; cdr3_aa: CASSLAFTTGSPDEQYF; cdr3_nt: TGTGCCAGCAGCTTAGCTTTTACAACGGGGAGCCCCGACGAGCAGTACTTC
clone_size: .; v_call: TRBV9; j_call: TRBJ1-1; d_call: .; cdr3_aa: CASSAPRTEAFF; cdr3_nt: TGTGCCAGCAGCGCCCCGAGGACTGAAGCTTTCTTT
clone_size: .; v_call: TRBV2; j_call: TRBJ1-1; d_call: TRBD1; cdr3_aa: CASRYRGLNTEAFF; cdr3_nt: TGTGCCAGCAGATACAGGGGATTGAACACTGAAGCTTTCTTT
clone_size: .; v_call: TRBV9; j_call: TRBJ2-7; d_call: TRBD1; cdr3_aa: CASSVDPSGGLYEQYF; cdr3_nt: TGTGCCAGCAGCGTAGACCCCTCAGGGGGCCTCTACGAGCAGTACTTC
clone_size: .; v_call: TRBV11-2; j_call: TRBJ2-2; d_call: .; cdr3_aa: CASSLVAHTGELFF; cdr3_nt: TGTGCCAGCAGCTTAGTGGCCCACACCGGGGAGCTGTTTTTT
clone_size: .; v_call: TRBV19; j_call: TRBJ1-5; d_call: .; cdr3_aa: CASSMRRNNQPQHF; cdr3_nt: TGTGCCAGTAGTATGCGCCGAAACAATCAGCCCCAGCATTTT
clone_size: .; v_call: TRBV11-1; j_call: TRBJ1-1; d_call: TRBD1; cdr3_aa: CASSLRGQRATEAFF; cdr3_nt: TGTGCCAGCAGCCTCAGGGGGCAACGGGCCACTGAAGCTTTCTTT
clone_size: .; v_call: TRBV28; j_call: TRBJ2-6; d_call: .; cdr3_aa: CASSLTASGANVLTF; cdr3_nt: TGTGCCAGCAGTTTAACAGCTTCTGGGGCCAACGTCCTGACTTTC
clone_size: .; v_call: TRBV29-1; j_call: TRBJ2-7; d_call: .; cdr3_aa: CSSTRGQEQYF; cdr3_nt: TGCAGCTCCACCCGAGGACAGGAGCAGTACTTC
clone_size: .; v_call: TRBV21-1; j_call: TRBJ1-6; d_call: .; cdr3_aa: CASSFLRRGTGERKDNSPLHF; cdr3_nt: TGTGCCAGCAGCTTTTTGAGAAGGGGGACAGGGGAGAGAAAGGATAATTCACCCCTCCACTTT
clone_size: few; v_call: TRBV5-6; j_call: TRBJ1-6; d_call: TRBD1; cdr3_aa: CASRLGQGNSPLHF; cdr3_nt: TGTGCCAGCAGGCTGGGACAGGGTAATTCACCCCTCCACTTT
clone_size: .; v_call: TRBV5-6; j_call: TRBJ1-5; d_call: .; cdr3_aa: CASSLQSPSNQPQHF; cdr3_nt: TGTGCCAGCAGCCTCCAAAGCCCTAGCAATCAGCCCCAGCATTTT
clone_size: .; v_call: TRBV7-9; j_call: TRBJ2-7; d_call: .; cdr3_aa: CASSLDPWAGHTYEQYF; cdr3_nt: TGTGCCAGCAGCTTAGACCCCTGGGCAGGGCATACCTACGAGCAGTACTTC
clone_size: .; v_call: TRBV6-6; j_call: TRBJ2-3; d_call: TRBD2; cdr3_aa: CASSLGLAGVTDTQYF; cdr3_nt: TGTGCCAGCAGCCTGGGACTAGCGGGGGTCACAGATACGCAGTATTTT
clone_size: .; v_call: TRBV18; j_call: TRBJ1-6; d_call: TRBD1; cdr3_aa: CASSPLGTGRDSPLHF; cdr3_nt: TGTGCCAGCTCACCACTAGGGACAGGACGGGACTCACCCCTCCACTTT
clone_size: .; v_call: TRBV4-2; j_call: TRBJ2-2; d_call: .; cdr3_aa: CASSQPGATSNTGELFF; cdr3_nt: TGTGCCAGCAGCCAACCAGGGGCAACTTCGAACACCGGGGAGCTGTTTTTT
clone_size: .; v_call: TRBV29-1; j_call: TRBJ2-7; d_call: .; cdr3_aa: CSAGEPAYEQYF; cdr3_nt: TGCAGCGCGGGGGAACCGGCCTACGAGCAGTACTTC
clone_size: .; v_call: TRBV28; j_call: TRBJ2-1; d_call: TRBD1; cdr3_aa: CASSRPGQGAGEQFF; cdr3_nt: TGTGCCAGCAGTCGACCGGGACAGGGGGCGGGTGAGCAGTTCTTC
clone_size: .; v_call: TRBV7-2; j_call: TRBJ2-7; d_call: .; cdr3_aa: CASSLARAAYEQYF; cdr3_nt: TGTGCCAGCAGCTTAGCGCGGGCGGCCTACGAGCAGTACTTC
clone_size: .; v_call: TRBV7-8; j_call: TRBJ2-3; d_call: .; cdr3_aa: CASSSTGLSDTQYF; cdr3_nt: TGTGCCAGCAGCTCAACAGGGTTATCAGATACGCAGTATTTT
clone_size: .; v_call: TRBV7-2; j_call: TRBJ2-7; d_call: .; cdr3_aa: CASSLSPGQPYEQYF; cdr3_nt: TGTGCCAGCAGCTTGTCCCCGGGACAACCCTACGAGCAGTACTTC
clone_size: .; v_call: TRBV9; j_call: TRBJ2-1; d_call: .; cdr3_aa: CASSGGGSSYNEQFF; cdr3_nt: TGTGCCAGCAGCGGAGGAGGGAGCTCCTACAATGAGCAGTTCTTC
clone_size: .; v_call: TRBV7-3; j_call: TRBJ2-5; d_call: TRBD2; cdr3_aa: CASSLLAGPEETQYF; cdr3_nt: TGTGCCAGCAGCCTCCTAGCGGGGCCAGAGGAGACCCAGTACTTC
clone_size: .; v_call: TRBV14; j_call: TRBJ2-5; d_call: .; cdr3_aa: CASSRSGVKKQETQYF; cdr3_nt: TGTGCCAGCAGCCGATCAGGGGTGAAGAAACAAGAGACCCAGTACTTC
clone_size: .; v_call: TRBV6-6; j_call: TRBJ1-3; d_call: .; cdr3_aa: CATLGGTGNTIYF; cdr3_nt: TGTGCCACCCTGGGGGGTACGGGAAACACCATATATTTT
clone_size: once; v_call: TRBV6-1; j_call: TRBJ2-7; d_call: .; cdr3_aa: CASRRDNPYEQYF; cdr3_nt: TGTGCCAGCAGGAGGGACAATCCCTACGAGCAGTACTTC
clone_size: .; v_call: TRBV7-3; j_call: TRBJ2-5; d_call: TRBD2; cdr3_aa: CASSPGLALQETQYF; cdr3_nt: TGTGCCAGCAGCCCTGGACTAGCGTTACAAGAGACCCAGTACTTC
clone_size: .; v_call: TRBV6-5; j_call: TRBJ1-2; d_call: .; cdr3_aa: CAISPGGNYGYTF; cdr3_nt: TGTGCCATCTCCCCGGGGGGAAACTATGGCTACACCTTC
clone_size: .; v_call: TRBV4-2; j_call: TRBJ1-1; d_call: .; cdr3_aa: CASSQANGGGTEAFF; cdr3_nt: TGTGCCAGCAGCCAAGCCAATGGGGGGGGGACTGAAGCTTTCTTT
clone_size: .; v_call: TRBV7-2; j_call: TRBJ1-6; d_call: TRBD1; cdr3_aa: CASSLAVTGGFSPLHF; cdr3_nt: TGTGCCAGCAGCTTAGCCGTGACAGGGGGCTTTTCACCCCTCCACTTT
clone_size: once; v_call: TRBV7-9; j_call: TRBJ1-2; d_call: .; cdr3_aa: CASSLGAGYGYTF; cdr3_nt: TGTGCCAGCAGCTTGGGGGCAGGCTATGGCTACACCTTC
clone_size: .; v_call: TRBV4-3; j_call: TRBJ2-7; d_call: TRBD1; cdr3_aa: CASSQEDQGVNYEQYF; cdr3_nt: TGCGCCAGCAGCCAAGAGGACCAGGGGGTGAACTACGAGCAGTACTTC
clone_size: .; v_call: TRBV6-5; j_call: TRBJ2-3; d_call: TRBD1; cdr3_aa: CATRQGSITDTQYF; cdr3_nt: TGTGCCACCCGACAGGGTTCGATTACAGATACGCAGTATTTT
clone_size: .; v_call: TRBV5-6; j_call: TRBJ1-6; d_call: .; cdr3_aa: CASSLGQGYNSPLHF; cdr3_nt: TGTGCCAGCAGCTTAGGTCAGGGTTATAATTCACCCCTCCACTTT
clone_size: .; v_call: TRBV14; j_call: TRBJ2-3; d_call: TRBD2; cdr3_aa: CASRLAGVGDTQYF; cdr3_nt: TGTGCCAGCCGCTTAGCGGGGGTCGGGGATACGCAGTATTTT
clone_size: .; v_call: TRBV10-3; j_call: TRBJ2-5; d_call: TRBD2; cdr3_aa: CAIGGASGGTQETQYF; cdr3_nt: TGTGCCATCGGAGGGGCTAGCGGGGGGACACAAGAGACCCAGTACTTC
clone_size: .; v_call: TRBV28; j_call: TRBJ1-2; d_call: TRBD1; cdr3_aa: CASNRGYGYTF; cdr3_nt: TGTGCCAGCAACAGGGGCTATGGCTACACCTTC
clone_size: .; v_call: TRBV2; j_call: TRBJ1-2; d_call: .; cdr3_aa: CASRGGVGHIYGYTF; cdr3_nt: TGTGCCAGCAGAGGTGGGGTGGGACACATCTATGGCTACACCTTC
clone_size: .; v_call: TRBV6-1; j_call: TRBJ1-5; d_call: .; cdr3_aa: CASSESTAYSNQPQHF; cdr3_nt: TGTGCCAGCAGTGAATCGACTGCATATAGCAATCAGCCCCAGCATTTT
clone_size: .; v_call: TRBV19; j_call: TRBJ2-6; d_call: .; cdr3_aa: CASSIPGLSGANVLTF; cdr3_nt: TGTGCCAGTAGTATCCCGGGACTGTCTGGGGCCAACGTCCTGACTTTC
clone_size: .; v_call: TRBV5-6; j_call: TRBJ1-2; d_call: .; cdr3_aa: CASSSRRGSGYTF; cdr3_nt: TGTGCCAGCAGCTCCCGACGGGGATCTGGCTACACCTTC
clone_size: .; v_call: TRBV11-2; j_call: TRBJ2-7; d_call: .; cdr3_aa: CASSLDNRLGRGYEQYF; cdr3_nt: TGTGCCAGCAGCTTAGATAATCGGCTGGGCAGGGGCTACGAGCAGTACTTC
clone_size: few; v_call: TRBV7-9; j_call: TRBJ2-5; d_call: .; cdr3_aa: CASSSGLEETQYF; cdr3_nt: TGTGCCAGCAGCTCAGGTCTGGAAGAGACCCAGTACTTC
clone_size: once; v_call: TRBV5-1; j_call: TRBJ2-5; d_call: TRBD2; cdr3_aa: CASAGLAGGETQYF; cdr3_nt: TGCGCCAGCGCCGGGCTAGCGGGGGGAGAGACCCAGTACTTC
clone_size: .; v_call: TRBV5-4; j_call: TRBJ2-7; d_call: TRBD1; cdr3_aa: CASSLGPQGESYEQYF; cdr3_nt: TGTGCCAGCAGCTTGGGTCCCCAGGGGGAGTCCTACGAGCAGTACTTC
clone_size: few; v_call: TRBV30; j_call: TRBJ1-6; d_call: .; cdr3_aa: CAWGGWASPLHF; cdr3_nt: TGTGCCTGGGGGGGGTGGGCATCACCCCTCCACTTT
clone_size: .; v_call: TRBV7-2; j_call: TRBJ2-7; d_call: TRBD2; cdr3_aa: CASSLGPRGGSYEQYF; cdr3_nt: TGTGCCAGCAGCTTAGGGCCCCGGGGAGGGTCCTACGAGCAGTACTTC
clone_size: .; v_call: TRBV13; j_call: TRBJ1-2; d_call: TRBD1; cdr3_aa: CASSRYSGTGKDGYTF; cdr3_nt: TGTGCCAGCAGCCGATATTCCGGGACAGGGAAGGATGGCTACACCTTC
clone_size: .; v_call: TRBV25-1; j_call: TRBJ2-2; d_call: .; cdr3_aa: CASRHRTGELFF; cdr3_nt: TGTGCCAGCAGGCACCGGACCGGGGAGCTGTTTTTT